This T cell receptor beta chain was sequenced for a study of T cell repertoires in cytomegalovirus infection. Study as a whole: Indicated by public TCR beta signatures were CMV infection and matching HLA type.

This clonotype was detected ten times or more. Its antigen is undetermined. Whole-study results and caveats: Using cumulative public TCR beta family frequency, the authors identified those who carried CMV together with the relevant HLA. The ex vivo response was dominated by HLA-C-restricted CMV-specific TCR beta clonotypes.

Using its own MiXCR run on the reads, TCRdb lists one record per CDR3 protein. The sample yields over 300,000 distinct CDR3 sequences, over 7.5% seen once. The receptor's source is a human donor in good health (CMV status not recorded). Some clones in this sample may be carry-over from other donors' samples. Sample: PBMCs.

CDR3 sequence reads: CASSLGAGGGTEAFF. CDR3 DNA sequence: TGTGCCAGCAGTTTAGGGGCAGGAGGTGGCACTGAAGCTTTCTTT. The chain has TRBV12-3 or TRBV12-4 and TRBJ1-1; D remains unclear. V was shortened by 1 base and J by 4 bases, with 13 bases between the two germline ends. The CDR3 extends over 15 amino acids.